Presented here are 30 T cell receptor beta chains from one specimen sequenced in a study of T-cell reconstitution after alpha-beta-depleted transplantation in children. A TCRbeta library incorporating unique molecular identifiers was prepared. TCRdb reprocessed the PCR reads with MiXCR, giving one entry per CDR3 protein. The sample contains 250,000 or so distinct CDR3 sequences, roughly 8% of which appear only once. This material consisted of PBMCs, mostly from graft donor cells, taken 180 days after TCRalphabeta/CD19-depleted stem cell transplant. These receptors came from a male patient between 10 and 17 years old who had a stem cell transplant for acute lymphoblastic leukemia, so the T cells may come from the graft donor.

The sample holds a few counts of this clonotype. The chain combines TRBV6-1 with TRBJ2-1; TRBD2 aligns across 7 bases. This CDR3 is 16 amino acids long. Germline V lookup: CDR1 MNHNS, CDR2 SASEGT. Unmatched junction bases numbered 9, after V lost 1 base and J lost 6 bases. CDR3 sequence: CASSEGGGLGSNEQFF. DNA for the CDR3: TGTGCCAGCAGTGAAGGGGGGGGACTGGGGAGCAATGAGCAGTTCTTC.

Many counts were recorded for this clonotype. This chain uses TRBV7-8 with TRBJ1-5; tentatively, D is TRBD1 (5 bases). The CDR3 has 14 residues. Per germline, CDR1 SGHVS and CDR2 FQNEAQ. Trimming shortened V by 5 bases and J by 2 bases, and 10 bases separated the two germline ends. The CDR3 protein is CASSTRDGNQPQHF. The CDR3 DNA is TGTGCCAGCAGCACTCGGGACGGCAATCAGCCCCAGCATTTT. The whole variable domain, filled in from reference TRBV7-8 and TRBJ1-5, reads GAGVSQSPRYKVAKRGQDVALRCDPISGHVSLFWYQQALGQGPEFLTYFQNEAQLDKSGLPSDRFFAERPEGSVSTLKIQRTQQEDSAVYLCASSTRDGNQPQHFGDGTRLSIL.

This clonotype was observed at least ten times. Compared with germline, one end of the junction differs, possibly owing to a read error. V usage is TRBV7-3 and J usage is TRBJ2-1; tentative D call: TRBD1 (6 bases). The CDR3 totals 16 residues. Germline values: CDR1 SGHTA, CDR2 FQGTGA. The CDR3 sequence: CAISLDGLVRGNEQFF. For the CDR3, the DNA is TGTGCCATCAGCTTAGATGGGCTAGTAAGGGGGAATGAGCAGTTCTTC.

CDR3 nucleotides: TGCGCCAGCAGCCAAGCCAAGGGGGGGCCTCGGGCAGGGAATGAGCAGTTCTTC. It codes for CASSQAKGGPRAGNEQFF. This rearrangement joins TRBV4-3 to TRBJ2-1; D may be TRBD2 (7 bases). The CDR3 length is 18 residues. With 1 base removed from V and 7 bases from J, the gap between germline ends came to 23 bases. Germline lookup yields CDR1 LGHNA and CDR2 YSLEER.

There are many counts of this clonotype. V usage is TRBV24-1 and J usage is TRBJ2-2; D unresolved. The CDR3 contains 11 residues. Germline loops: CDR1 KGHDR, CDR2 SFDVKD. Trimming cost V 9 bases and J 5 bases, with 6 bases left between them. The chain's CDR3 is CATQGTGELFF. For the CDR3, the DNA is TGTGCCACCCAAGGTACCGGGGAGCTGTTTTTT.

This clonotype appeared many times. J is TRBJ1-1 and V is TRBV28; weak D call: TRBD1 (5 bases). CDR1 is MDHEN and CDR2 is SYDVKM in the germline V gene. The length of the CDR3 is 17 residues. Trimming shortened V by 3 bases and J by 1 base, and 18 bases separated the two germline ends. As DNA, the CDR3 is TGTGCCAGCAGTTTCCTCGGGACTGCGAGGTCGAACACTGAAGCTTTCTTT. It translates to CASSFLGTARSNTEAFF.

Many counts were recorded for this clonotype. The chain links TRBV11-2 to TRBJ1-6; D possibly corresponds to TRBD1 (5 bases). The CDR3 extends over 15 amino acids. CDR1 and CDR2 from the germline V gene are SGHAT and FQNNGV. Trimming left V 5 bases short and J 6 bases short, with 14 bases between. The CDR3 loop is CASSVRDVSNSPLHF. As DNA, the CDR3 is TGTGCCAGCAGCGTCCGGGACGTTTCTAATTCACCCCTCCACTTT.

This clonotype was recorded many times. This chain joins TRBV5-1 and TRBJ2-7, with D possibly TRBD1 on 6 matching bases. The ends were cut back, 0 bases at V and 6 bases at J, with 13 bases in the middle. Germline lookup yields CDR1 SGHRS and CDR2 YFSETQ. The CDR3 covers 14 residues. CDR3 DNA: TGCGCCAGCAGCTTGGGGGGGCAGGTCCTCGAGCAGTACTTC. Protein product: CASSLGGQVLEQYF.

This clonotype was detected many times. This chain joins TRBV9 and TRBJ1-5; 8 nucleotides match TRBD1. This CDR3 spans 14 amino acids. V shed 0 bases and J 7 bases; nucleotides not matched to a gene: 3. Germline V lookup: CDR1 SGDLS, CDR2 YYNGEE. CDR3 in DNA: TGTGCCAGCAGCGTAGGGACAGGGAAACAGCCCCAGCATTTT. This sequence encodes CASSVGTGKQPQHF.

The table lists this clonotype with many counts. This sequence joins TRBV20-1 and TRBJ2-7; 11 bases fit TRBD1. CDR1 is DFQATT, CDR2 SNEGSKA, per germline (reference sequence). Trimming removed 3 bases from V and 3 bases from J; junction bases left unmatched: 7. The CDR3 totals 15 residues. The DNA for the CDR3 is TGCAGTGCTAGTAAAGGGGGGACAGGGGGCTACGAGCAGTACTTC. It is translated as CSASKGGTGGYEQYF.

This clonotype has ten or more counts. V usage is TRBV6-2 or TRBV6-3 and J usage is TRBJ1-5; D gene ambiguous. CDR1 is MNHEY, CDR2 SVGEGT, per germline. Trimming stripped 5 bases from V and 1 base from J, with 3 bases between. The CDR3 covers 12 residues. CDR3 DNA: TGTGCCAGCAGTGACAGCAATCAGCCCCAGCATTTT. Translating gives CASSDSNQPQHF.

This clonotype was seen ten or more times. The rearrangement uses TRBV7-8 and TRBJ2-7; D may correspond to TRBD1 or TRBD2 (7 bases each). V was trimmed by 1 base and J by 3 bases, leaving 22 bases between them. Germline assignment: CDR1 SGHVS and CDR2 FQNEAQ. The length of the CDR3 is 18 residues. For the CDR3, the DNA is TGTGCCAGCAGCTTAGGGGGGGGAGGGGGCGTTAATTTCTACGAGCAGTACTTC. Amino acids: CASSLGGGGGVNFYEQYF. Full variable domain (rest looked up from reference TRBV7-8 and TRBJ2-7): GAGVSQSPRYKVAKRGQDVALRCDPISGHVSLFWYQQALGQGPEFLTYFQNEAQLDKSGLPSDRFFAERPEGSVSTLKIQRTQQEDSAVYLCASSLGGGGGVNFYEQYFGPGTRLTVT.

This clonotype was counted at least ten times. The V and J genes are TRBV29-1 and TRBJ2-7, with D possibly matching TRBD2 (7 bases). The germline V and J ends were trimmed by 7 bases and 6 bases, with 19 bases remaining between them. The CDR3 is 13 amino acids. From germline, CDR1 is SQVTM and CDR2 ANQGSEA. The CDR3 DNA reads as TGCAGCGCATGGGGGGGGCATGGCACCGAGCAGTACTTC. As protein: CSAWGGHGTEQYF.

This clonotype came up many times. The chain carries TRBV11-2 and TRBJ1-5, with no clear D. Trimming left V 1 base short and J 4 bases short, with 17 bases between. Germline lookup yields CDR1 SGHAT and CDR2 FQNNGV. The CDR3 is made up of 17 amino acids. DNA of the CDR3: TGTGCCAGCAGCTTAGGGCGGGCAGCAGGTCTTAATCAGCCCCAGCATTTT. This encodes CASSLGRAAGLNQPQHF. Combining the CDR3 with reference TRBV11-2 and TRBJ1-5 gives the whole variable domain EAGVAQSPRYKIIEKRQSVAFWCNPISGHATLYWYQQILGQGPKLLIQFQNNGVVDDSQLPKDRFSAERLKGVDSTLKIQPAKLEDSAVYLCASSLGRAAGLNQPQHFGDGTRLSIL.

CDR3 sequence: CASSEQTGLFYGYTF. The CDR3 region has the DNA TGTGCCAGCAGTGAGCAGACAGGTCTGTTCTATGGCTACACCTTC. This chain links TRBV2 with TRBJ1-2; the D gene is possibly TRBD1 (6 bases). This CDR3 spans 15 amino acids. V was shortened by 3 bases and J by 4 bases, with 15 bases between the two germline ends. Germline values: CDR1 SNHLY, CDR2 FYNNEI.

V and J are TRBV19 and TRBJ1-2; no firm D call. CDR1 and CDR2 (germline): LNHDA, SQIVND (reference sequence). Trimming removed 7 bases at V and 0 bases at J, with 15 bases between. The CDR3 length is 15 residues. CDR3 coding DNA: TGTGCCAGTACCCAAGGAGGGCTCCCTAACTATGGCTACACCTTC. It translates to CASTQGGLPNYGYTF.

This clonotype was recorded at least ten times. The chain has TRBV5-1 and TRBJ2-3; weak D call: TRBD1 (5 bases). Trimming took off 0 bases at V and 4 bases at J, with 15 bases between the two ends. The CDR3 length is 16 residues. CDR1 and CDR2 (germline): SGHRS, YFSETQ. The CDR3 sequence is CASSLAVGPVSDTQYF. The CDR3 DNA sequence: TGCGCCAGCAGCTTGGCCGTGGGGCCAGTTTCAGATACGCAGTATTTT.

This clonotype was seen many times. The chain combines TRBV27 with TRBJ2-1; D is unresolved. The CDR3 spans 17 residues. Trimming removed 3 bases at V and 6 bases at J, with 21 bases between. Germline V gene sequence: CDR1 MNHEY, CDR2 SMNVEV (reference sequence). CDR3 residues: CASSFVPFGVISNEQFF. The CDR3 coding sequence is TGTGCCAGCAGTTTTGTACCCTTTGGAGTAATCTCCAATGAGCAGTTCTTC.

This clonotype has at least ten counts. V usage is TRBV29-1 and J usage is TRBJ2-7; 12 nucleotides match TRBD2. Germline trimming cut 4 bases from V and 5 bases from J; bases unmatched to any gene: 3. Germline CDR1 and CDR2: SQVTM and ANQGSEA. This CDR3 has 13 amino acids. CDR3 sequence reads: CSVGLAGANEQYF. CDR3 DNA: TGCAGCGTTGGACTAGCGGGAGCTAACGAGCAGTACTTC.

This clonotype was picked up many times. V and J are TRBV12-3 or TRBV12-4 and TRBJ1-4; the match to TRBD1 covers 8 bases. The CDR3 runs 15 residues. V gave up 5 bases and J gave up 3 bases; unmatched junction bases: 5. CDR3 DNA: TGTGCCAGCAGTCCCCCGACAGGGGCTAATGAAAAACTGTTTTTT. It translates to CASSPPTGANEKLFF.

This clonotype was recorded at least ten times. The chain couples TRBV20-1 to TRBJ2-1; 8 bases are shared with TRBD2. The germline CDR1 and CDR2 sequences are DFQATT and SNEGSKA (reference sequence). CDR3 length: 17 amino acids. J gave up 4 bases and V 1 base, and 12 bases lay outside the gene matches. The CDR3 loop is CSARGLAGLQGYNEQFF. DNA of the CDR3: TGCAGTGCTAGAGGGCTAGCGGGCCTTCAGGGATACAATGAGCAGTTCTTC.

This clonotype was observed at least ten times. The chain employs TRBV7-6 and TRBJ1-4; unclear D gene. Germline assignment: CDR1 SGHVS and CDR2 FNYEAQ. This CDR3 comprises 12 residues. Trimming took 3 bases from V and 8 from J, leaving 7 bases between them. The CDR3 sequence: CASSFAGEKLFF. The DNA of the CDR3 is TGTGCCAGCAGCTTTGCTGGGGAAAAACTGTTTTTT.

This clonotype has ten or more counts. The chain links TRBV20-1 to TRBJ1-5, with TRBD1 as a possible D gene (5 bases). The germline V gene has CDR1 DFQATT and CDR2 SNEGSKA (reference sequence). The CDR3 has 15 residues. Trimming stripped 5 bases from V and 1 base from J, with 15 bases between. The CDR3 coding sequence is TGCAGTGCTTGTAGGGGTTTGGGGAGCAATCAGCCCCAGCATTTT. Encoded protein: CSACRGLGSNQPQHF.

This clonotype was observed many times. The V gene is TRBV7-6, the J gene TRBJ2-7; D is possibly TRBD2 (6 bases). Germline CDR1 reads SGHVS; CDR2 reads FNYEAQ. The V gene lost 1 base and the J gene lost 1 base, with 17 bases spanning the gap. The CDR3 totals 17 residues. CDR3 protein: CASSLDWPGGVSYEQYF. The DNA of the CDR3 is TGTGCCAGCAGCTTAGACTGGCCTGGCGGGGTTTCCTACGAGCAGTACTTC.

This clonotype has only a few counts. CDR3 loop: CASSLVGIVAGGYNEQFF. The CDR3, as DNA: TGCGCCAGCAGCTTGGTCGGGATAGTAGCGGGGGGGTACAATGAGCAGTTCTTC. The chain carries TRBV5-1 and TRBJ2-1; 11 nucleotides line up with TRBD2. The CDR3 consists of 18 residues. Germline V CDR1 and CDR2: SGHRS, YFSETQ. The ends lost 0 bases at V and 4 bases at J; junction bases unmatched: 9.

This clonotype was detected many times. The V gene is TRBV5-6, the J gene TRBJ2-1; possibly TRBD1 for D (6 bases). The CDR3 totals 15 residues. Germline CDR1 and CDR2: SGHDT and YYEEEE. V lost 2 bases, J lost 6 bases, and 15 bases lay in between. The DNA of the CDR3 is TGTGCCAGCAGCTTCAGGGGTTACAGGTCCAATGAGCAGTTCTTC. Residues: CASSFRGYRSNEQFF.

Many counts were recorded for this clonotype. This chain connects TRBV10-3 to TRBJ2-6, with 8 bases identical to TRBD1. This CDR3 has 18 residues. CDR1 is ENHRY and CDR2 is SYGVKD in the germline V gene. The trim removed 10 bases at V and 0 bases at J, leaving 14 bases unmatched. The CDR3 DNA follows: TGTGCCACCCAGGGGGCCCTCCACCATTACTCTGGGGCCAACGTCCTGACTTTC. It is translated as CATQGALHHYSGANVLTF.

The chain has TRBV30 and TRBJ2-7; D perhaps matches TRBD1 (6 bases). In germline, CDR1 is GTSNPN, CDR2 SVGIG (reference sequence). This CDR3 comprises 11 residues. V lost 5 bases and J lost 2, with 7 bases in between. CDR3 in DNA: TGTGCCTGGGGGGGCACCTACGAGCAGTACTTC. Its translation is CAWGGTYEQYF.

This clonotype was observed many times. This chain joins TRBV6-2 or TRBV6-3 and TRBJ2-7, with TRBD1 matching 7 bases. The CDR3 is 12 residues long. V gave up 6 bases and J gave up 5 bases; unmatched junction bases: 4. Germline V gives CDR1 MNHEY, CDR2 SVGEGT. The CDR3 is CASRNRGNEQYF. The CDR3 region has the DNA TGTGCCAGCAGGAACAGGGGTAACGAGCAGTACTTC.

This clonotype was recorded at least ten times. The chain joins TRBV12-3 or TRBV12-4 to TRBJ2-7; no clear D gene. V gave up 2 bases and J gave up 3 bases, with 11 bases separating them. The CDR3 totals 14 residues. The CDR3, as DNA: TGTGCCAGCAGTTTAAGGTTGCGCGACTACGAGCAGTACTTC. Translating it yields CASSLRLRDYEQYF.